In its sample, the clone carrying this TCR beta chain was seen once. The record originates from a study of blood T cell repertoires in COVID-19. In the original workflow: Amplification from reference gene primers served as the basis for estimated nucleated cell counts. Generated by immunoSEQ multiplex PCR, the TCRdb table keeps only in-frame clones and is missing some. D and trimming were read from the DNA, whereas the V and J calls and clone size are those reported in that table. The data hold approximately 110,000 clones, with roughly four fifths observed a single time. The CDR3 is made up of 15 amino acids. Germline CDR1 reads SEHNR; CDR2 reads FQNEAQ (reference sequence). J gave up 9 bases and V 5 bases, and 9 bases lay outside the gene matches.

Sequenced: peripheral blood. This receptor was identified in a man between 65 and 80 years old with active or convalescent COVID-19. The chain couples TRBV7-9 to TRBJ2-1; TRBD1 matches 11 bases. CDR3 region: CASSHSDRGLLEQFF. Written as DNA, the CDR3 is TGTGCCAGCAGCCATTCGGACAGGGGGCTCCTTGAGCAGTTCTTC.